One T cell receptor (beta chain) is described in this entry. The antigen remains undetermined. The data were obtained in a study of STAT3 mutations in large granular lymphocyte leukemia. Study summary: Immunosuppressive therapy was given to more than half of T-LGLL patients.

This CDR3 is built from 16 residues. With 3 bases clipped from V and 6 bases from J, the junction kept 4 bases outside the gene matches. Germline values: CDR1 MNHEY, CDR2 SMNVEV (reference sequence). General observations from the study: After therapy, about 35% of the 18 patients switched clonotypes, all new clones STAT3 wild type. Every T-LGLL patient had at least one immunodominant TCRbeta clonotype. Persisting codominant clonotypes may have hidden a small pathogenic clone. Variable sampling intervals and differing treatment regimens complicated linking therapy response to TCR clonal burden changes.

Using immunoSEQ multiplex PCR, the repertoire was profiled, and TCRdb retains in-frame clones only, with some absent. The data hold about 39,000 clones, with roughly three quarters observed a single time. The V and J genes are TRBV27 and TRBJ2-1; 14 positions agree with TRBD2. The sequenced material came from PBMCs. This receptor was identified in a human donor with T large granular lymphocyte leukemia. Some clones in this sample may be carry-over from other donors' samples. The CDR3 DNA sequence: TGTGCCAGCAGTTTGAAGACTAGCGGGGGGGCCAATGAGCAGTTCTTC. Its translation: CASSLKTSGGANEQFF.